Below, 9 T cell receptor beta chains from the same sample are listed, as sequenced in a study of Graves' ophthalmopathy and Graves' hyperthyroidism. The authors amplified TCR beta CDR3 regions, and they did so from RNA transcripts for repertoire sequencing. An initial RT-PCR round employing HTBI primers preceded a second-round multiplex PCR. TCRdb passed the multiplex PCR reads through MiXCR, listing each CDR3 protein once. Among 200,000 to 300,000 distinct CDR3 sequences listed, around 45% were seen once. Sequencing was done on a sample of peripheral blood. The receptors derive from an adult man with Graves' ophthalmopathy.

The chain links TRBV12-3 or TRBV12-4 to TRBJ2-7; 12 positions match TRBD2. The CDR3 consists of 15 residues. Losses at the gene ends were 5 bases for V and 6 bases for J; bases not matched to a gene: 8. CDR3 loop: CASSRTSSGRGEQYF. The CDR3 DNA sequence: TGTGCCAGCAGTCGCACGTCTAGCGGGAGGGGCGAGCAGTACTTC.

V is TRBV7-3 and J is TRBJ2-7, with D possibly matching TRBD2 (5 bases). This CDR3 contains 16 residues. Germline values: CDR1 SGHTA, CDR2 FQGTGA. The V and J ends lost 6 bases and 2 bases respectively, with 20 bases between them. CDR3 bases: TGTGCCAGCAGGAAAGCCCCGGGGTCCTCCGCCTACGAGCAGTACTTC. It specifies CASRKAPGSSAYEQYF.

The chain couples TRBV24-1 to TRBJ1-1, with 11 nucleotides matching TRBD1. The CDR3 consists of 15 residues. The J segment lost 5 bases and the V segment lost 3 bases, leaving 4 bases of the junction unmatched. Germline V CDR1 and CDR2: KGHDR, SFDVKD. The CDR3 DNA sequence: TGTGCCACCAGTGATGGGGACAGGGGGGGGACTGAAGCTTTCTTT. Its protein product is CATSDGDRGGTEAFF.

The chain recombines TRBV12-3 or TRBV12-4 with TRBJ1-1, with unresolved D. V shed 4 bases and J shed 5 bases, with 17 bases lying between them. The CDR3 length is 15 residues. CDR3 protein: CASSSSRLLGTEAFF. The CDR3 DNA reads as TGTGCCAGCAGTTCTTCTCGTTTGCTTGGGACTGAAGCTTTCTTT.

This chain uses TRBV19 with TRBJ1-4; D unresolved. This CDR3 is built from 13 residues. Germline loops: CDR1 LNHDA, CDR2 SQIVND (reference sequence). With 8 bases removed from V and 5 bases from J, the gap between germline ends came to 12 bases. The CDR3, as DNA: TGTGCCAGTGCAAGCTTCAGCAATGAAAAACTGTTTTTT. Translating it yields CASASFSNEKLFF.

The chain links TRBV19 to TRBJ1-1; TRBD1 aligns across 8 bases. The CDR3 contains 14 residues. Germline loops: CDR1 LNHDA, CDR2 SQIVND (reference sequence). Trimming took 6 bases from V and 3 from J; bases not matched to a gene: 6. DNA for the CDR3: TGTGCCAGTAGCCACAGGGGGTTTGACACTGAAGCTTTCTTT. This translates into CASSHRGFDTEAFF.

The V gene is TRBV29-1, the J gene TRBJ1-3, with D maybe TRBD1 (5 bases). V lost 2 bases to trimming and J lost 0 bases, with 5 bases between them. This CDR3 is 13 amino acids long. CDR1 SQVTM and CDR2 ANQGSEA come from the germline V gene. CDR3 DNA sequence: TGCAGCGTTGAAAGGGGCTCTGGAAACACCATATATTTT. Amino acid sequence: CSVERGSGNTIYF.

This clonotype was detected ten times or more. The chain has TRBV7-2 and TRBJ1-6; D remains ambiguous. The CDR3 sequence is 15 residues long. The germline V gene encodes CDR1 SGHTA and CDR2 FQGNSA. The germline V and J ends were trimmed by 5 bases and 9 bases, with 17 bases remaining between them. CDR3 residues: CASSVEGRVGSPLHF. The CDR3 nucleotides read TGTGCCAGCAGCGTAGAGGGAAGGGTCGGTTCACCCCTCCACTTT.

This rearrangement joins TRBV10-2 to TRBJ2-7; no clear D. The CDR3 has 13 amino acids. From germline, CDR1 is WSHSY and CDR2 SAAADI. Trimming cost V 4 bases and J 7 bases, with 14 bases left between them. In nucleotides, the CDR3 is TGCGCCAGCAGTGCTCGAACATGGGGTGAGCAGTACTTC. This gives the protein CASSARTWGEQYF.